The next 32 T cell receptor beta chains were all read from a single sample in a study of human T cells and chemical hapten exposure. Indicated time point: pre-sensitization, week 0. The treatment denotes: therapeutic diphenylcyclopropenone sensitization with weekly scalp DPC. TCRdb re-called the RACE reads through MiXCR, storing one row per CDR3 protein. Of about 380,000 distinct CDR3 sequences in the sample, about 5.1% were seen once. This specimen consisted of whole blood, obtained in connection with sensitization to the hapten diphenylcyclopropenone (DPC). The receptors stem from a woman between 45 and 60 years old with alopecia areata. Some clones in this sample may be carry-over from other donors' samples.

The V call is TRBV4-2, the J call TRBJ1-1, with TRBD1 as a possible D gene (5 bases). There are 14 residues in the CDR3. V was cut by 0 bases and J by 6 bases, with 11 bases left in between. The V gene's germline CDR1 is LGHNA and CDR2 YNFKEQ. The CDR3 is CASSQEREGPEAFF. The CDR3 DNA sequence: TGTGCCAGCAGCCAAGAGAGAGAGGGGCCTGAAGCTTTCTTT.

The sample holds many counts of this clonotype. The chain has TRBV5-1 and TRBJ1-5; maybe TRBD1 (5 bases). The CDR3 length is 14 residues. V was shortened by 0 bases and J by 6 bases, with 10 bases between the two germline ends. CDR1 is SGHRS and CDR2 is YFSETQ in the germline V gene. CDR3 nucleotides: TGCGCCAGCAGCTTGGGGGGCTGGGGTCAGCCCCAGCATTTT. As protein: CASSLGGWGQPQHF.

Remarks on this clonotype: The junction departs from germline at one end; a sequencing error may be responsible. The V and J genes are TRBV24-1 and TRBJ1-5; D may be TRBD1 (5 bases). CDR1 is KGHDR and CDR2 is SFDVKD in the germline V gene. The CDR3 runs to 17 residues. The CDR3: CATSEARLREGNQPQRF. CDR3 sequence (DNA): TGTGCCACCAGTGAGGCCAGACTCAGGGAGGGCAATCAGCCCCAGCGTTTT.

The chain links TRBV27 to TRBJ1-2; tentatively, D is TRBD1 (5 bases). The V end lost 6 bases, the J end lost 4 bases, and 15 bases lay between the germline ends. The germline V gene has CDR1 MNHEY and CDR2 SMNVEV (reference sequence). This CDR3 is 14 amino acids long. The CDR3 sequence is CASRLSYRTYGYTF. CDR3 nucleotide sequence: TGTGCCAGCAGGCTAAGTTACAGGACCTATGGCTACACCTTC.

This clonotype has just a few counts. The rearrangement links TRBV6-6 to TRBJ1-6; D remains ambiguous. The CDR3 length is 14 residues. Germline values: CDR1 MNHNY, CDR2 SVGAGI (reference sequence). Trimming pared 6 bases from V and 4 bases from J, leaving 10 bases between. The CDR3 DNA reads as TGTGCCAGCAGCTCCCCGGCTTATAATTCACCCCTCCACTTT. Protein: CASSSPAYNSPLHF.

This clonotype has at least ten counts. The V gene is TRBV29-1, the J gene TRBJ2-5; D may correspond to TRBD1 or TRBD2 (5 bases each). Deletions cut 5 bases from V and 4 bases from J, with 11 bases between. Germline CDR1 and CDR2: SQVTM and ANQGSEA. The CDR3 has 12 residues. CDR3 sequence (DNA): TGCAGCGTTCGGAGGCAGGGAGAGACCCAGTACTTC. Amino acid sequence: CSVRRQGETQYF.

This clonotype was counted many times. V and J are TRBV12-3 or TRBV12-4 and TRBJ1-1; D is undetermined. The V end lost 8 bases, the J end lost 0 bases, and 4 bases lay between the germline ends. The CDR3 totals 11 residues. The CDR3 loop is CASHLNTEAFF. CDR3 DNA: TGTGCCAGCCACCTGAACACTGAAGCTTTCTTT.

The rearrangement joins TRBV10-2 to TRBJ2-2; D not certain. Trimming took 3 bases from V and 4 from J, leaving 15 bases between them. Germline lookup yields CDR1 WSHSY and CDR2 SAAADI. The CDR3 has 16 amino acids. CDR3: CASSDHRDFFTGELFF. CDR3 bases: TGCGCCAGCAGTGACCACAGAGACTTTTTCACCGGGGAGCTGTTTTTT.

This clonotype occurred many times. This rearrangement joins TRBV6-2 or TRBV6-3 to TRBJ1-5; 8 bases match TRBD1. Germline loops: CDR1 MNHEY, CDR2 SVGEGT. The CDR3 runs 15 residues. V was pared by 0 bases and J by 5 bases, with 3 bases of the junction left unmatched. The CDR3 is CASSYSSRGHQPQHF. DNA for the CDR3: TGTGCCAGCAGTTACTCGTCCAGGGGGCATCAGCCCCAGCATTTT.

This clonotype was counted many times. The chain combines TRBV6-5 with TRBJ2-7; possibly TRBD2 for D (5 bases). V lost 4 bases to trimming and J lost 2 bases, with 15 bases between them. Germline CDR1 MNHEY, CDR2 SVGAGI. CDR3 length equals 15 residues. CDR3 sequence: CASSSSTGLTYEQYF. As DNA, the CDR3 is TGTGCCAGCAGTTCATCCACCGGACTTACCTACGAGCAGTACTTC.

The chain carries TRBV15 and TRBJ2-7; a weak D match, TRBD2 (6 bases). Per the germline V gene, CDR1 is LNHNV and CDR2 is YYDKDF (reference sequence). The CDR3 totals 13 residues. Trimming stripped 5 bases from V and 4 bases from J, with 12 bases between. This chain's CDR3 is CATSGGRGYEQYF. The CDR3 DNA reads as TGTGCCACCAGCGGAGGGCGCGGGTACGAGCAGTACTTC.

This clonotype was recorded at least ten times. The V call is TRBV20-1, the J call TRBJ2-7, with D tentatively TRBD1 (5 bases). Germline values: CDR1 DFQATT, CDR2 SNEGSKA (reference sequence). This CDR3 contains 11 residues. The ends were cut back, 1 base at V and 5 bases at J, with 6 bases in the middle. The CDR3 region has the DNA TGCAGTGCTAGAGTGACAGACGAGCAGTACTTC. It codes for CSARVTDEQYF.

J is TRBJ1-1 and V is TRBV2; possibly TRBD1 for D (5 bases). From germline, CDR1 is SNHLY and CDR2 FYNNEI. V was pared by 6 bases and J by 3 bases, with 17 bases between. The CDR3 contains 15 residues. CDR3 in amino acids: CASSAGTPRDTEAFF. The DNA of the CDR3 is TGTGCCAGCAGCGCTGGGACTCCTAGGGACACTGAAGCTTTCTTT.

This clonotype was counted ten times or more. The gene calls are TRBV25-1 and TRBJ2-1; D not resolved. Germline V gene sequence: CDR1 MGHDK, CDR2 SYGVNS. The CDR3 covers 12 residues. V gave up 1 base and J gave up 9 bases, with 7 bases separating them. CDR3 in amino acids: CASSESFGEQFF. The CDR3 DNA reads as TGTGCCAGCAGTGAATCGTTCGGTGAGCAGTTCTTC.

This clonotype was seen repeatedly, ten times or more. The chain couples TRBV9 to TRBJ2-3; 7 bases align to TRBD2. The CDR3 length is 17 residues. From germline, CDR1 is SGDLS and CDR2 YYNGEE. Unmatched junction bases numbered 13, after V lost 4 bases and J lost 2 bases. The CDR3: CASSYEASGQDTDTQYF. For the CDR3, the DNA is TGTGCCAGCAGCTATGAGGCTAGCGGACAAGACACAGATACGCAGTATTTT.

This clonotype was seen at least ten times. This rearrangement joins TRBV6-5 to TRBJ2-5; D tentatively fits TRBD1 or TRBD2 (5 bases each). Germline V CDR1 and CDR2: MNHEY, SVGAGI. Deletions cut 2 bases from V and 0 bases from J, with 10 bases between. The CDR3 consists of 15 residues. CDR3 sequence: CASSYMGVNQETQYF. In DNA form, the CDR3 reads TGTGCCAGCAGTTACATGGGGGTCAACCAAGAGACCCAGTACTTC.

Note on this clonotype: A much larger clone lies a single base off, so this may be a read error. This chain uses TRBV2 with TRBJ2-1; TRBD2 matches 7 bases. Trimming at V came to 3 bases and at J to 6 bases, leaving 8 bases not matched to a gene. CDR3 size: 15 residues. Germline V gene data show CDR1 as SNHLY and CDR2 as FYNNEI. The CDR3 loop reads CASSEWTRVGNEQFF. CDR3 coding DNA: TGTGCCAGCAGTGAGTGGACTAGGGTGGGCAATGAGCAGTTCTTC. Combining the CDR3 with reference TRBV2 and TRBJ2-1 gives the whole variable domain EPEVTQTPSHQVTQMGQEVILRCVPISNHLYFYWYRQILGQKVEFLVSFYNNEISEKSEIFDDQFSVERPDGSNFTLKIRSTKLEDSAMYFCASSEWTRVGNEQFFGPGTRLTVL.

At least ten counts were recorded for this clonotype. The chain recombines TRBV29-1 with TRBJ2-2, with TRBD2 identical over 13 bases. This CDR3 has 14 residues. The V and J ends lost 4 bases and 6 bases, in that order; junction bases with no gene match: 2. Germline CDR1 is SQVTM and CDR2 is ANQGSEA. This CDR3 is CSVGLAGGPGELFF. The CDR3 bases are TGCAGCGTTGGACTAGCGGGAGGTCCCGGGGAGCTGTTTTTT.

This clonotype has a handful of counts. This chain joins TRBV20-1 and TRBJ2-3, with 14 bases that match TRBD2. Germline values: CDR1 DFQATT, CDR2 SNEGSKA (reference sequence). V dropped 6 bases and J dropped 0; count of bases not matched to a gene: 8. There are 17 residues in the CDR3. CDR3 in amino acids: CSAAGTSGSASTDTQYF. CDR3 nucleotide sequence: TGCAGTGCAGCCGGGACTAGCGGGAGTGCTAGCACAGATACGCAGTATTTT.

This clonotype was picked up a small number of times. The V gene is TRBV2, the J gene TRBJ2-1; D perhaps matches TRBD2 (6 bases). The CDR3 contains 16 residues. In germline, CDR1 is SNHLY, CDR2 FYNNEI. V shed 4 bases and J shed 2 bases, with 15 bases lying between them. The CDR3 DNA is TGTGCCAGCAGTGGAGATCGGGGGTCTACCTACAATGAGCAGTTCTTC. The encoded protein is CASSGDRGSTYNEQFF.

This clonotype was counted only a few times. The rearrangement uses TRBV13 and TRBJ2-7, with 9 bases lining up with TRBD2. CDR1 is PRHDT and CDR2 is FYEKMQ in the germline V gene (reference sequence). Trimming removed 2 bases from V and 3 bases from J; junction bases left unmatched: 5. The CDR3 is 15 residues long. CDR3 DNA sequence: TGTGCCAGCAGCTTATCCGGACTAGCGATCTACGAGCAGTACTTC. The encoded protein is CASSLSGLAIYEQYF. Supplemented by reference TRBV13 and TRBJ2-7, the full variable domain reads AAGVIQSPRHLIKEKRETATLKCYPIPRHDTVYWYQQGPGQDPQFLISFYEKMQSDKGSIPDRFSAQQFSDYHSELNMSSLELGDSALYFCASSLSGLAIYEQYFGPGTRLTVT.

In its sample, this clonotype was seen many times. The chain carries TRBV4-3 and TRBJ1-4; D might be TRBD1 (5 bases). V shed 4 bases and J shed 0 bases, with 9 bases lying between them. The CDR3 runs 15 residues. Germline V lookup: CDR1 LGHNA, CDR2 YSLEER. The DNA for the CDR3 is TGCGCCAGCAGCCCGCAAGGGGCAACTAATGAAAAACTGTTTTTT. This translates into CASSPQGATNEKLFF.

The J gene is TRBJ2-1, the V gene TRBV6-5; 12 bases are a match to TRBD2. Germline trimming cut 7 bases from V and 6 bases from J; bases unmatched to any gene: 4. CDR1 and CDR2 from the germline V gene are MNHEY and SVGAGI. This CDR3 region has 14 residues. CDR3 DNA sequence: TGTGCCAGCATTCCTAGCGGGGGGGGCAATGAGCAGTTCTTC. Residues: CASIPSGGGNEQFF.

In its sample, this clonotype was seen a few times. V and J are TRBV12-3 or TRBV12-4 and TRBJ2-2; a possible D gene is TRBD2 (6 bases). CDR3 size: 12 residues. The CDR3 nucleotides read TGTGGGGCTAGCGCGGGCACCGGGGAGCTGTTTTTT. Its translation: CGASAGTGELFF.

Comment on this clonotype: A much larger clone differs by one base, so this may be a read error. This sequence joins TRBV7-9 and TRBJ2-1, with D maybe TRBD2 (6 bases). The length of the CDR3 is 16 residues. In germline, CDR1 is SEHNR, CDR2 FQNEAQ (reference sequence). The CDR3 protein is CASRSVPLALLNGQFF. CDR3 nucleotides: TGTGCCAGCAGATCCGTCCCACTAGCCCTCCTCAATGGGCAGTTCTTC.

V is TRBV20-1 and J is TRBJ2-1; D is uncertain. With 3 bases removed from V and 10 bases from J, the gap between germline ends came to 7 bases. The CDR3 has 10 amino acids. Germline V gene sequence: CDR1 DFQATT, CDR2 SNEGSKA (reference sequence). As DNA, the CDR3 is TGCAGTGCTAGTAGAGAGGAGCAGTTCTTC. Its translation is CSASREEQFF.

This clonotype was recorded at least ten times. The V call is TRBV29-1, the J call TRBJ2-1; a possible D gene is TRBD2 (7 bases). CDR1 is SQVTM and CDR2 is ANQGSEA in the germline V gene. This CDR3 has 15 amino acids. With 2 bases removed from V and 8 bases from J, the gap between germline ends came to 19 bases. CDR3 protein: CSVEITSQGGDEQFF. CDR3 coding DNA: TGCAGCGTTGAAATAACGTCACAGGGAGGGGATGAGCAGTTCTTC.

Only a few counts were recorded for this clonotype. V usage is TRBV18 and J usage is TRBJ1-1; TRBD1 agrees at 8 bases. After removal of 3 bases from V and 12 bases from J, the junction contained 12 bases not matched to a gene. CDR1 is KGHSH, CDR2 LQKENI, per germline. The CDR3 has 14 residues. CDR3 residues: CASSPQGAFKFPFF. CDR3 DNA: TGTGCCAGCTCACCGCAGGGGGCCTTCAAGTTTCCTTTCTTT.

This clonotype appeared many times. The chain combines TRBV4-1 with TRBJ2-1; D remains unclear. The V gene's germline CDR1 is MGHRA and CDR2 YSYEKL. Between the trimmed V and J ends, which lost 7 bases and 8 bases, there was a span of 18 bases. The CDR3 sequence is 14 residues long. In DNA form, the CDR3 reads TGCGCCAGCAAGGGCGCGGTTTGGGTCGATGAGCAGTTCTTC. As protein: CASKGAVWVDEQFF.

This clonotype was seen ten or more times. This chain joins TRBV3-1 and TRBJ2-1, with 8 positions matching TRBD2. The CDR3 is made up of 15 amino acids. V gave up 5 bases and J gave up 3 bases; unmatched junction bases: 6. The germline gives CDR1 LGHDT, CDR2 YNNKEL (reference sequence). The CDR3 here is CASSNSGGFYNEQFF. CDR3 sequence (DNA): TGTGCCAGCAGCAACAGCGGGGGCTTCTACAATGAGCAGTTCTTC.

In its sample, this clonotype was seen many times. This chain connects TRBV9 to TRBJ2-5; D not resolved. The germline V and J ends were trimmed by 0 bases and 4 bases, with 1 base remaining between them. Per the germline V gene, CDR1 is SGDLS and CDR2 is YYNGEE. This CDR3 is 11 amino acids long. The CDR3 loop reads CASSVAETQYF. CDR3 nucleotides: TGTGCCAGCAGCGTAGCAGAGACCCAGTACTTC.

This clonotype was seen many times. The V and J genes are TRBV24-1 and TRBJ2-3, with 10 bases lining up with TRBD2. The CDR3 runs 18 residues. Germline V gene data show CDR1 as KGHDR and CDR2 as SFDVKD. Trimming took 0 bases from V and 4 from J; bases not matched to a gene: 9. The CDR3 DNA sequence: TGTGCCACCAGTGATTTGAGGACTAGCGGAAATGGGGCAGATACGCAGTATTTT. Its protein is CATSDLRTSGNGADTQYF.